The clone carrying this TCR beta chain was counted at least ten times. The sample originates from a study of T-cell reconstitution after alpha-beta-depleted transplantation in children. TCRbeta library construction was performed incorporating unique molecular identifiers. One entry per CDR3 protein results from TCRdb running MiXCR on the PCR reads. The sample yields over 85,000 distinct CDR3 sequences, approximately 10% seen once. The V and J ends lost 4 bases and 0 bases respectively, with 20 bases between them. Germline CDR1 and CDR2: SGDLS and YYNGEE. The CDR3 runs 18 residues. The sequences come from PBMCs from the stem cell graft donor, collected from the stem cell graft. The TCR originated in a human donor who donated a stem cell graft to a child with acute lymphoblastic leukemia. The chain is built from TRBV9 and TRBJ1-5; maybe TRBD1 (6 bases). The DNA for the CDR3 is TGTGCCAGCAGCCCCGTCCCAACAGGGAGAAATAGCAATCAGCCCCAGCATTTT. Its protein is CASSPVPTGRNSNQPQHF.